This TCR beta chain originates from a study of cytomegalovirus exposure and HLA in healthy donors. Study at large: The approximately 130 validation repertoires and the 650 to 850 first-cohort repertoires shared a platform, a later analysis reported.

With respect to this clone: As yet, its antigen is unknown.

This CDR3 comprises 14 residues. V dropped 3 bases and J dropped 6 bases, with 12 bases sitting between them. Germline V lookup: CDR1 SGHTA, CDR2 FQGTGA. Study-level results: TCR beta chains numbering more than 150 were designated cytomegalovirus-associated.

The protocol was immunoSEQ multiplex PCR, while the TCRdb copy is restricted to in-frame clones and leaves out a portion. The data show some 150,000 clones, around 90% seen once. The chain joins TRBV7-3 to TRBJ2-1; a possible D gene is TRBD1 (5 bases). This clonotype was sampled from a woman in her twenties or thirties in good health and CMV-seropositive. The source material was PBMCs. CDR3 DNA sequence: TGTGCCAGCAGCTTTGGCAGGGCTGGCAATGAGCAGTTCTTC. Translated, it gives CASSFGRAGNEQFF.